This TCR beta chain was identified during a study of blood T cell repertoires in COVID-19. At the level of the study: The origin of the acute and convalescent COVID-19 samples was the United States, Italy and Spain. PBMCs, B-cell-depleted T cells, or T cells provided the cDNA or gDNA that made up the material.

This clone has just one count. Generated by immunoSEQ multiplex PCR, the TCRdb table keeps only in-frame clones and is missing some. Of about 220,000 clones in the sample, approximately 80% are singletons; the top ten hold 1.3%. Participant age was roughly 18 to 95 years, and participants resided in roughly 25 US areas. The CDR3 consists of 15 residues. CDR1 MNHEY and CDR2 SVGEGT come from the germline V gene. Trimming cost V 2 bases and J 5 bases, with 15 bases left between them. The chain employs TRBV6-2 or TRBV6-3 and TRBJ2-5; D might be TRBD2 (6 bases). The specimen sequenced was PBMCs or T cells enriched from blood (not recorded which). The receptor was derived from a woman in her forties with acute COVID-19. This chain's CDR3 is CASSYTGVPPETQYF. Here the CDR3 DNA reads TGTGCCAGCAGTTACACGGGGGTACCTCCGGAGACCCAGTACTTC.